This is a list of T cell receptor beta chains from one sample in a study of T cells in Graves' hyperthyroidism and ophthalmopathy. TCRdb itself ran the multiplex PCR reads through MiXCR, one entry per CDR3 protein. The table has about 360,000 distinct CDR3 sequences, approximately 13% seen once. Specimen: blood. These receptors were obtained from a woman between 18 and 29 years old with Graves' hyperthyroidism. CDR3s include the opening cysteine and the closing phenylalanine or tryptophan. A D gene is named only where the DNA matches it firmly. Clone size is stated in some rows and not others, as once, few, many or a class when expanded.

V gene,clone size,J gene,D gene,CDR3 protein,CDR3 DNA
TRBV6-1,-,TRBJ2-7,-,CASNRGYEQYF,TGTGCCAGCAATAGGGGTTACGAGCAGTACTTC
TRBV28,many,TRBJ1-5,-,CASSPPRRGFAPQHF,TGTGCCAGCAGTCCACCCCGGCGGGGCTTCGCGCCCCAGCATTTT
TRBV18,many,TRBJ2-2,-,CASSPRDTGELFF,TGTGCCAGCTCACCCAGGGATACCGGGGAGCTGTTTTTT
TRBV4-1,-,TRBJ2-1,TRBD2,CASSPRTSWNEQFF,TGCGCCAGCAGCCCTCGGACTAGTTGGAATGAGCAGTTCTTC
TRBV30,many,TRBJ2-5,-,CALEGETQYF,TGTGCTTTAGAGGGGGAGACCCAGTACTTC
TRBV27,many,TRBJ2-1,-,CASSLFVGYNEQFF,TGTGCCAGCAGTTTATTTGTGGGTTACAATGAGCAGTTCTTC
TRBV28,many,TRBJ2-7,-,CASSGSLVWYEQYF,TGTGCCAGCAGTGGCAGCCTAGTTTGGTACGAGCAGTACTTC
TRBV5-1,many,TRBJ1-4,-,CASSQGRRGEKLFF,TGCGCCAGCAGCCAGGGGCGTCGAGGTGAAAAACTGTTTTTT
TRBV13,-,TRBJ2-4,TRBD2,CASSLGSRGLAGPLAKNIQYF,TGTGCCAGCAGCTTAGGGTCGAGAGGACTAGCGGGGCCTCTAGCCAAAAACATTCAGTACTTC
TRBV7-7,many,TRBJ2-5,TRBD1,CASSLASHQRGGDKTQYF,TGTGCTAGCAGCTTAGCATCCCACCAACGAGGGGGCGACAAGACCCAGTACTTC
TRBV11-2,many,TRBJ2-4,TRBD2,CASSSTGGGRNIQYF,TGTGCCAGCAGCTCAACCGGGGGGGGCAGGAACATTCAGTACTTC
TRBV18,many,TRBJ1-2,-,CASSPPGGDYYGYTF,TGTGCCAGCTCACCACCAGGGGGTGATTACTATGGCTACACCTTC
TRBV7-3,-,TRBJ2-6,TRBD2,CASSLGGGGLSGANVLTF,TGTGCCAGCAGCTTAGGCGGGGGGGGCCTGAGTGGGGCCAACGTCCTGACTTTC
TRBV6-1,many,TRBJ1-4,TRBD1,CASGQGTGLEKLFF,TGTGCCAGCGGACAAGGGACAGGGTTGGAAAAACTGTTTTTT
TRBV6-1,many,TRBJ2-3,-,CASRETGTSTDTQYF,TGTGCCAGCAGGGAAACCGGGACAAGCACAGATACGCAGTATTTT
TRBV9,-,TRBJ1-2,-,CASSVGWGDYGYTF,TGTGCCAGCAGCGTAGGGTGGGGGGACTATGGCTACACCTTC
TRBV7-9,many,TRBJ2-3,-,CASSPSGKADTQYF,TGTGCCAGCAGCCCAAGCGGTAAAGCAGATACGCAGTATTTT
TRBV7-3,many,TRBJ2-7,-,CASSLRGVGEQYF,TGTGCCAGCAGCCTACGAGGGGTTGGCGAGCAGTACTTC
TRBV7-2,-,TRBJ2-1,-,CASSLAPREQFF,TGTGCCAGCAGCTTGGCACCGAGGGAGCAGTTCTTC
TRBV12-3/TRBV12-4,many,TRBJ1-3,TRBD1,CASSEGASGNTIYF,TGTGCCAGCTCCGAGGGGGCATCTGGAAACACCATATATTTT
TRBV5-4,-,TRBJ2-3,-,CASSFRTNTDTQYF,TGTGCCAGCAGCTTTCGGACTAACACAGATACGCAGTATTTT
TRBV11-1,many,TRBJ2-1,-,CASSQRSQSLGNEQFF,TGTGCCAGCAGTCAGAGGTCGCAGTCCCTTGGGAATGAGCAGTTCTTC
TRBV7-9,many,TRBJ2-5,TRBD1,CASSEGTGVLETQYF,TGTGCCAGCAGCGAGGGGACAGGGGTATTGGAGACCCAGTACTTC
TRBV2,many,TRBJ1-1,-,CASRLVNTEAFF,TGTGCCAGCCGCTTGGTGAACACTGAAGCTTTCTTT
TRBV5-1,-,TRBJ2-7,-,CASSLLGQAGQYEQYF,TGCGCCAGCAGCCTCCTCGGACAGGCGGGACAGTACGAGCAGTACTTC
TRBV4-1,many,TRBJ2-7,TRBD1,CASSQRTGTGGDEQYF,TGCGCCAGCAGCCAACGTACCGGGACAGGGGGCGACGAGCAGTACTTC
TRBV2,-,TRBJ1-6,-,CASSEAAINSPLHF,TGTGCCAGCAGTGAAGCTGCCATTAATTCACCCCTCCACTTT
TRBV19,-,TRBJ1-1,TRBD1,CASSIGTGYRTEAFF,TGTGCCAGTAGCATCGGGACAGGGTATCGCACTGAAGCTTTCTTT
TRBV4-1,-,TRBJ1-4,-,CASSQVWNEKLFF,TGCGCCAGCAGCCAAGTATGGAATGAAAAACTGTTTTTT
TRBV5-1,few,TRBJ2-3,TRBD2,CASSDSGGGTDTQYF,TGCGCCAGCAGCGATAGCGGGGGGGGCACAGATACGCAGTATTTT
TRBV12-3/TRBV12-4,many,TRBJ2-3,-,CASSTQWTPLSTDTQYF,TGTGCCAGCAGTACCCAATGGACACCTCTAAGCACAGATACGCAGTATTTT
TRBV6-4,-,TRBJ1-6,TRBD1,CASSGTGGSPLHF,TGTGCCAGCAGTGGGACAGGGGGCTCACCCCTCCACTTT
TRBV4-1,few,TRBJ2-7,TRBD2,CASSQVPSLAGLSYEQYF,TGCGCCAGCAGCCAAGTTCCGTCCTTAGCGGGGTTATCCTACGAGCAGTACTTC
TRBV20-1,many,TRBJ2-7,-,CSARDPRAPNEQYF,TGCAGTGCTAGAGATCCCAGGGCACCGAACGAGCAGTACTTC
TRBV27,many,TRBJ1-5,-,CASSWEADQPQHF,TGTGCCAGCAGTTGGGAAGCCGATCAGCCCCAGCATTTT
TRBV20-1,many,TRBJ2-7,-,CSARDPQDYSYEQYF,TGCAGTGCTAGAGATCCGCAGGACTACTCCTACGAGCAGTACTTC
TRBV4-1,few,TRBJ2-7,-,CASSPGGGRGYEQYF,TGCGCCAGCAGCCCAGGGGGCGGGAGGGGCTACGAGCAGTACTTC
TRBV15,many,TRBJ2-3,TRBD2,CATSRGQLAGGADTQYF,TGTGCCACCAGCAGAGGACAACTAGCGGGGGGGGCAGATACGCAGTATTTT
TRBV5-1,many,TRBJ2-3,TRBD2,CASSLEPAGGSDTQYF,TGCGCCAGCAGCTTGGAACCAGCGGGAGGGTCAGATACGCAGTATTTT
TRBV27,-,TRBJ1-6,TRBD1,CASTPGQGYSPLHF,TGTGCCAGCACCCCGGGACAGGGGTATTCACCCCTCCACTTT